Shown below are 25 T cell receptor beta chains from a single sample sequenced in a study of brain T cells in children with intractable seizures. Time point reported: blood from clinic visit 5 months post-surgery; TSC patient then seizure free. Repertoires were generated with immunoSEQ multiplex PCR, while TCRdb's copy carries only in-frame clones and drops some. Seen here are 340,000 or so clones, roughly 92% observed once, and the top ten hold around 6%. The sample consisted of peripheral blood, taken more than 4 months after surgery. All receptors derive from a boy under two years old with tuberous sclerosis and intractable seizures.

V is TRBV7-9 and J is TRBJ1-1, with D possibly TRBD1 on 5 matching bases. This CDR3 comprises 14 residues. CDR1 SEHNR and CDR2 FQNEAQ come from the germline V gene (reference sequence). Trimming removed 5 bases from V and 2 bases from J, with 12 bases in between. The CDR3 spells CASSMTVVNTEAFF. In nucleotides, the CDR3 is TGTGCCAGCAGCATGACAGTTGTAAACACTGAAGCTTTCTTT.

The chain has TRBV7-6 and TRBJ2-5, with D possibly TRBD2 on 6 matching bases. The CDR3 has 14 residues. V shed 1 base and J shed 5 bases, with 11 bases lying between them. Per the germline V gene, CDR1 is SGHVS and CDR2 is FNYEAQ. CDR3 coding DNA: TGTGCCAGCAGCTTAGTGGGGGGTCGGGAGACCCAGTACTTC. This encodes CASSLVGGRETQYF.

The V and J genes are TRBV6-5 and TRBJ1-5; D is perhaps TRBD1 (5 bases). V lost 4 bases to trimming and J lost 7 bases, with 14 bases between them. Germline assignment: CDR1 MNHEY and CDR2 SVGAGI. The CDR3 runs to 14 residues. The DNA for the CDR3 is TGTGCCAGCAGTTCGAGAGGGGCAAACCAGCCCCAGCATTTT. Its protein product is CASSSRGANQPQHF.

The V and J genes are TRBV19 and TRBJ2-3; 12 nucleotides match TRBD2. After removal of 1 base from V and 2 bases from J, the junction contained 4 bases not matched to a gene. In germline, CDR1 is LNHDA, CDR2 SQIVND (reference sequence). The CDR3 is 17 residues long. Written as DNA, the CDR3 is TGTGCCAGTAGTATAGGGACTAGCGGGGTTTTCACAGATACGCAGTATTTT. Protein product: CASSIGTSGVFTDTQYF.

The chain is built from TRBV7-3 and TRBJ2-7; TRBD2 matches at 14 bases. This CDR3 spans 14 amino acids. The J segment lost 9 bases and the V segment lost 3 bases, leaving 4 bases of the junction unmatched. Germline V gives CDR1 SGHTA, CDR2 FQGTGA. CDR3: CASSLGLAGARQYF. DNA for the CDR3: TGTGCCAGCAGCTTGGGACTAGCGGGAGCTAGGCAGTACTTC.

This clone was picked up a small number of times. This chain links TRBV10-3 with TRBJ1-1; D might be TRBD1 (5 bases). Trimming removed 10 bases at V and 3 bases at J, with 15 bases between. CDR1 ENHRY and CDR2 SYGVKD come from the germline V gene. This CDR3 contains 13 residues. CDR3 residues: CATRTNHDTEAFF. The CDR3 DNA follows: TGTGCCACCCGGACAAACCACGACACTGAAGCTTTCTTT.

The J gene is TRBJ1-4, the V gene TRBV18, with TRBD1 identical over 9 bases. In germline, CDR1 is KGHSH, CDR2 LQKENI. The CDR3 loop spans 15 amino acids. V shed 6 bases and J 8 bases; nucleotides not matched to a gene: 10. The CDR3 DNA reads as TGTGCCAGCTCGGCTACAGGGGGCTCTGGGGAAAAACTGTTTTTT. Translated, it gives CASSATGGSGEKLFF.

The CDR3 loop is CASPPSNQPQHF. The CDR3 bases are TGTGCCAGCCCCCCTAGCAATCAGCCCCAGCATTTT. This sequence joins TRBV25-1 and TRBJ1-5; D remains ambiguous. Germline V gene sequence: CDR1 MGHDK, CDR2 SYGVNS. The CDR3 loop spans 12 amino acids. V lost 8 bases, J lost 0 bases, and 5 bases lay in between. Complete variable domain (other parts from reference TRBV25-1 and TRBJ1-5): EADIYQTPRYLVIGTGKKITLECSQTMGHDKMYWYQQDPGMELHLIHYSYGVNSTEKGDLSSESTVSRIRTEHFPLTLESARPSHTSQYLCASPPSNQPQHFGDGTRLSIL.

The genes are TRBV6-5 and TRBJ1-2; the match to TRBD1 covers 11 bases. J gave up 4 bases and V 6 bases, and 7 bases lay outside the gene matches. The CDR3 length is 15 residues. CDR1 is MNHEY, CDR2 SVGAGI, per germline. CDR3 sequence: CASSPDRGPGYGYTF. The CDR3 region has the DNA TGTGCCAGCAGCCCGGACAGGGGGCCTGGCTATGGCTACACCTTC.

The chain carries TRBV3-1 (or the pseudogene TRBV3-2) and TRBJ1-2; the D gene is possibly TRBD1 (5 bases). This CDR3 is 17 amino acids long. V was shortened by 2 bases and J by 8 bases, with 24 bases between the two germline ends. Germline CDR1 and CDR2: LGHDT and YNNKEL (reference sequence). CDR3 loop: CASSQTPGDSRRFGYTF. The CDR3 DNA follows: TGTGCCAGCAGCCAAACTCCGGGGGACTCCCGGAGATTCGGCTACACCTTC.

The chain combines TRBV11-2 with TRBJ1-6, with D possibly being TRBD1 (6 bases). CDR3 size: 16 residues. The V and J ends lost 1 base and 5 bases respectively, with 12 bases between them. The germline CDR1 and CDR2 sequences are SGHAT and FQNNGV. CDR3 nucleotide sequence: TGTGCCAGCAGCTTAGGTAGGGGGGGACATAATTCACCCCTCCACTTT. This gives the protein CASSLGRGGHNSPLHF.

The CDR3 DNA follows: TGTGCCAGCAGTGGAGACAGGGCAGGGGCCAACGTCCTGACTTTC. It specifies CASSGDRAGANVLTF. The V and J genes are TRBV27 and TRBJ2-6; 7 bases align to TRBD1. The CDR3 runs 15 residues. With 5 bases clipped from V and 4 bases from J, the junction kept 5 bases outside the gene matches. Germline values: CDR1 MNHEY, CDR2 SMNVEV (reference sequence).

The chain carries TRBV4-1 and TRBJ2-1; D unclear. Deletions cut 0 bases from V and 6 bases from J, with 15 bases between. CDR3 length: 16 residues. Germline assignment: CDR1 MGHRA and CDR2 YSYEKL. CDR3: CASSQERSVGLNEQFF. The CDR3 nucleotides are TGCGCCAGCAGCCAAGAGAGGTCAGTTGGGCTCAATGAGCAGTTCTTC.

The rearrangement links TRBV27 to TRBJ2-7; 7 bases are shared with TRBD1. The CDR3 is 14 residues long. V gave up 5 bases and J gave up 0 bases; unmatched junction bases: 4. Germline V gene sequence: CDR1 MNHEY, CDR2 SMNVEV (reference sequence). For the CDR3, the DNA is TGTGCCAGCAGTATGACAGGGTCCTCCTACGAGCAGTACTTC. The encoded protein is CASSMTGSSYEQYF.

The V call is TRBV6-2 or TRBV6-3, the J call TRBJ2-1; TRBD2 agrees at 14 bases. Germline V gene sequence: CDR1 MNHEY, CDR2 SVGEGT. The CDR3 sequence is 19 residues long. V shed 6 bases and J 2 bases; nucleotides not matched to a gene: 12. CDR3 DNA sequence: TGTGCCAGCAGCCCGTGGGGACTAGCGGGAGTAGTCGCCTACAATGAGCAGTTCTTC. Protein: CASSPWGLAGVVAYNEQFF.

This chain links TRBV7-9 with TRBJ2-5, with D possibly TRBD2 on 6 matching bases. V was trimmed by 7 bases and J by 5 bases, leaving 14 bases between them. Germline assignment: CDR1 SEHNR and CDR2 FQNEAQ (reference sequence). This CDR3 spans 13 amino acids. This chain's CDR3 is CASIPAGGETQYF. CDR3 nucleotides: TGTGCCAGCATCCCAGCGGGTGGCGAGACCCAGTACTTC.

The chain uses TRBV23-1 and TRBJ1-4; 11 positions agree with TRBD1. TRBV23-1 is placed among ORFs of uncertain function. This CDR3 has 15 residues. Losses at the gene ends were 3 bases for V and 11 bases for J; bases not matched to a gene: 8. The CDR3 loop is CASSQPGQGVDKLFF. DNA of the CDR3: TGCGCCAGCAGTCAGCCGGGACAGGGGGTAGACAAACTGTTTTTT.

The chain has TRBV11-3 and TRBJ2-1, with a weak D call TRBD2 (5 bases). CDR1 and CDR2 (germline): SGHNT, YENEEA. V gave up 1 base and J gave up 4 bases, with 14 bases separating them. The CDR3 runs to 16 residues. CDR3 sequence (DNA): TGTGCCAGCAGCTTAGGATCCCTAGCAGAATACAATGAGCAGTTCTTC. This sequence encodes CASSLGSLAEYNEQFF.

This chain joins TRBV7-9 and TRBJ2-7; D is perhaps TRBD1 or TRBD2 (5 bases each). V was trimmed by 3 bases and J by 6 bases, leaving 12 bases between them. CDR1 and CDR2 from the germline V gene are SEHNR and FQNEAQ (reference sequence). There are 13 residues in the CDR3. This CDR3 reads CASSLLNGGEQYF. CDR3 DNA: TGTGCCAGCAGCTTGCTAAATGGGGGCGAGCAGTACTTC.

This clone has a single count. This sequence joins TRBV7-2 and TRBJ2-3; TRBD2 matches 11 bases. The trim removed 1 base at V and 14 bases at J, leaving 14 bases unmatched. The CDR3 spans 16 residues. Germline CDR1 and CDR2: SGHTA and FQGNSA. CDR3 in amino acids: CASSLGCGTSGYLLYF. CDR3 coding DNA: TGTGCCAGCAGCTTAGGGTGTGGGACTAGCGGCTACCTGCTGTATTTT.

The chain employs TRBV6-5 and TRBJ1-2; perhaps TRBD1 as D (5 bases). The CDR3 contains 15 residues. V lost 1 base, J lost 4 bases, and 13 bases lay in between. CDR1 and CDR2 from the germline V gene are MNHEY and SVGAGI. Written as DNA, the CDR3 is TGTGCCAGCAGTTACTTGAAGGGCGGGACCTATGGCTACACCTTC. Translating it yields CASSYLKGGTYGYTF.

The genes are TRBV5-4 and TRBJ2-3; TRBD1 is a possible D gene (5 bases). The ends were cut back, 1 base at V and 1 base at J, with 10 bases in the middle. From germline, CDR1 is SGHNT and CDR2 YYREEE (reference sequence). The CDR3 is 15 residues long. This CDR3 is CASSLPGRGTDTQYF. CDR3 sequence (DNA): TGTGCCAGCAGCTTGCCCGGCAGGGGCACAGATACGCAGTATTTT.

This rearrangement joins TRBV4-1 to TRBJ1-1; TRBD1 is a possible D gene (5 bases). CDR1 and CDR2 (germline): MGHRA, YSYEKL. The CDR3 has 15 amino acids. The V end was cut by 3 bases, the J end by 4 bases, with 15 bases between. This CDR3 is CASSQDKKEGTEAFF. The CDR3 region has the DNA TGCGCCAGCAGCCAGGACAAGAAAGAGGGCACTGAAGCTTTCTTT.

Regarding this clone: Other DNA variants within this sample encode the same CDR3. DNA for the CDR3: TGTGCCAGCTCACCACCCGGAACAGATACGCAGTATTTT. It translates to CASSPPGTDTQYF. This sequence joins TRBV18 and TRBJ2-3; no reliable D call. This CDR3 comprises 13 residues. The V end was cut by 0 bases, the J end by 3 bases, with 4 bases between. The germline CDR1 and CDR2 sequences are KGHSH and LQKENI.

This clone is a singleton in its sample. CDR3 sequence: CASSRGVLRYGYTF. CDR3 bases: TGTGCCAGTAGTAGAGGGGTCTTGAGATATGGCTACACCTTC. The chain couples TRBV19 to TRBJ1-2; possibly TRBD1 for D (5 bases). The CDR3 runs to 14 residues. Germline V gene lookup returns CDR1 LNHDA and CDR2 SQIVND (reference sequence). Trimming left V 4 bases short and J 5 bases short, with 14 bases between.